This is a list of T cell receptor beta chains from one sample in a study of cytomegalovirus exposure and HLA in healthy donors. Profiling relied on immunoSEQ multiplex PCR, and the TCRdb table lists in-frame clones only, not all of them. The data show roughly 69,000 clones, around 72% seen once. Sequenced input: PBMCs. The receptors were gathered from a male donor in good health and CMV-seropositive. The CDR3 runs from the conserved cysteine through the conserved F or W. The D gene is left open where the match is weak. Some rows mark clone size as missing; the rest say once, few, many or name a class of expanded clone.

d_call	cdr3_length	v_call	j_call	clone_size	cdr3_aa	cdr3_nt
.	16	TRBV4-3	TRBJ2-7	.	CASSQVSGTSTYEQYF	TGCGCCAGCAGCCAAGTGAGTGGGACTTCAACCTACGAGCAGTACTTC
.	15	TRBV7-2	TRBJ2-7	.	CASSPGIRITGEQYF	TGTGCCAGCAGCCCAGGGATTAGGATTACGGGCGAGCAGTACTTC
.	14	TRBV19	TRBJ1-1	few	CASRNRYGATEAFF	TGTGCCAGTAGGAACAGGTATGGGGCCACTGAAGCTTTCTTT
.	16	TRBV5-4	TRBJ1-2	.	CASSMGVQGKSYGYTF	TGTGCCAGCAGCATGGGCGTACAGGGCAAATCCTATGGCTACACCTTC
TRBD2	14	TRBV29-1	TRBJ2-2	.	CSVDLREDTGELFF	TGCAGCGTTGATCTTCGGGAGGACACCGGGGAGCTGTTTTTT
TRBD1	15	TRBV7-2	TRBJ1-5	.	CASSSDRGRNQPQHF	TGTGCCAGCAGCTCAGACAGGGGGAGGAATCAGCCCCAGCATTTT
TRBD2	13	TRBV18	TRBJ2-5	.	CASTRAGSETQYF	TGTGCCAGCACTAGAGCGGGGTCGGAGACCCAGTACTTC
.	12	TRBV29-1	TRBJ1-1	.	CSVRQGDTEAFF	TGCAGCGTGCGGCAGGGTGACACTGAAGCTTTCTTT
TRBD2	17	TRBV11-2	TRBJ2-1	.	CASSSGLAGAVWNEQFF	TGTGCCAGCAGTTCGGGACTAGCGGGGGCCGTTTGGAATGAGCAGTTCTTC
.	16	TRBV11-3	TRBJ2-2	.	CASTPSERTATGELFF	TGTGCCAGCACCCCCAGCGAGAGGACAGCTACTGGGGAGCTGTTTTTT
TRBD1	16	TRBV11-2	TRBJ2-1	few	CASSLGGTGRNNEQFF	TGTGCCAGCAGCTTAGGAGGGACAGGGAGGAACAATGAGCAGTTCTTC
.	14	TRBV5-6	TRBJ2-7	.	CASSRSGRSYEQYF	TGTGCCAGCAGCCGTTCGGGTCGCTCCTACGAGCAGTACTTC
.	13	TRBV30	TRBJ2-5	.	CAWSAGTQETQYF	TGTGCCTGGAGTGCAGGGACTCAAGAGACCCAGTACTTC
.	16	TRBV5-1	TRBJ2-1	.	CASSLEGGPSYNEQFF	TGCGCCAGCAGCTTGGAGGGGGGGCCTTCCTACAATGAGCAGTTCTTC
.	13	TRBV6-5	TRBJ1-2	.	CASLRLGGYGYTF	TGTGCCAGTCTCCGGTTGGGGGGCTATGGCTACACCTTC
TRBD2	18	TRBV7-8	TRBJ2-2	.	CASSLGRQRGGNTGELFF	TGTGCCAGCAGCTTAGGGCGTCAGCGGGGGGGGAACACCGGGGAGCTGTTTTTT
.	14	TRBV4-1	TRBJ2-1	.	CASSQDGGNNEQFF	TGCGCCAGCAGCCAAGATGGGGGGAACAATGAGCAGTTCTTC
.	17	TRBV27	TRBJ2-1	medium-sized	CASSLSWGSITNNEQFF	TGTGCCAGCAGTTTATCGTGGGGCTCGATAACAAACAATGAGCAGTTCTTC
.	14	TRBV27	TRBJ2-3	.	CASSTWDTPITQYF	TGTGCCAGCAGTACATGGGACACCCCCATTACGCAGTATTTT
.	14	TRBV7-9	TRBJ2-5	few	CSSSDHVGGETQYF	TGTTCCAGCAGCGATCACGTAGGGGGAGAGACCCAGTACTTC
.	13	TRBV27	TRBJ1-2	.	CASSFTQGLGYTF	TGTGCCAGCAGTTTCACGCAGGGGCTTGGCTACACCTTC
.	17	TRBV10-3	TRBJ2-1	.	CAISDLGLPLKYNEQFF	TGTGCCATCAGTGACCTGGGACTCCCCCTGAAGTACAATGAGCAGTTCTTC
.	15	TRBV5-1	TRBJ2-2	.	CASSLAPGGTGELFF	TGCGCCAGCAGCTTGGCCCCCGGGGGCACCGGGGAGCTGTTTTTT
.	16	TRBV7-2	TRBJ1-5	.	CASSLEGGMGEQPQHF	TGTGCCAGCAGCTTAGAAGGGGGAATGGGAGAGCAGCCCCAGCATTTT
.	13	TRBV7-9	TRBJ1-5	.	CASSLDTSRPQHF	TGTGCCAGCAGCTTAGACACGTCTAGGCCCCAGCATTTT
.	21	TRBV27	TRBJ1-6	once	CASSPETDGTFKGGDNSPLHF	TGTGCCAGCAGTCCCGAGACTGACGGGACCTTCAAAGGGGGGGACAATTCACCCCTCCACTTT
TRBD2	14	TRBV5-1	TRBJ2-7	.	CASSLDGGAYEQYF	TGCGCCAGCAGCTTGGACGGGGGGGCCTACGAGCAGTACTTC
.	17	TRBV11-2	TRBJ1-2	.	CASSLEMGTTPNYGYTF	TGTGCCAGCAGCTTAGAAATGGGGACAACCCCTAACTATGGCTACACCTTC
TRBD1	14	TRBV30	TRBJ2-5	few	CAWSLGTGGETQYF	TGTGCCTGGAGCCTCGGGACAGGCGGAGAGACCCAGTACTTC
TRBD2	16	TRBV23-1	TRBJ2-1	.	CASSHYGTSGSYEQFF	TGCGCCAGCAGTCATTACGGGACTAGCGGGAGCTATGAGCAGTTCTTC
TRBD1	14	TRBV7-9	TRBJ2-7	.	CASSGQGPPYEQYF	TGTGCCAGCAGCGGACAGGGACCCCCCTACGAGCAGTACTTC
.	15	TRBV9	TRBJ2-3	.	CASSEHPSPTDTQYF	TGTGCCAGCAGCGAACACCCTAGCCCCACAGATACGCAGTATTTT
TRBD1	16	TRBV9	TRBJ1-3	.	CASSAVQGVAGNTIYF	TGTGCCAGCAGCGCGGTACAGGGGGTTGCTGGAAACACCATATATTTT
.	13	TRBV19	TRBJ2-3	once	CASAPGSPDTQYF	TGTGCCAGTGCCCCCGGGTCCCCAGATACGCAGTATTTT
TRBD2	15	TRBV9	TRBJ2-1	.	CASSVGLAVHNEQFF	TGTGCCAGCAGCGTAGGACTAGCGGTCCACAATGAGCAGTTCTTC
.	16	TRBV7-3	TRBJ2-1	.	CASSLMGGGQFIEQFF	TGTGCCAGCAGCTTAATGGGCGGGGGCCAATTCATTGAGCAGTTCTTC
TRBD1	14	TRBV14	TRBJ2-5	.	CASRKTGVWETQYF	TGTGCCAGCCGCAAGACAGGGGTTTGGGAGACCCAGTACTTC
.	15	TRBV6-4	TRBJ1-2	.	CASSESQDSTYGYTF	TGTGCCAGCAGTGAGAGTCAGGACTCTACTTATGGCTACACCTTC
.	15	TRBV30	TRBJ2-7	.	CAWSHTGRGRYEQYF	TGTGCCTGGAGTCACACAGGGAGAGGCCGCTACGAGCAGTACTTC
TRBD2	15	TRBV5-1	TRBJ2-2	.	CASSLSSGMAGELFF	TGCGCCAGCAGCTTGTCTAGCGGGATGGCCGGGGAGCTGTTTTTT
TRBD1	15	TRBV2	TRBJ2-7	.	CASSDPGTGPYEQYF	TGTGCCAGCAGTGATCCGGGGACAGGTCCCTACGAGCAGTACTTC
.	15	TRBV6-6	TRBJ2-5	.	CASSYYQGRAGDQYF	TGTGCCAGCAGTTACTATCAGGGGAGGGCCGGAGACCAGTACTTC
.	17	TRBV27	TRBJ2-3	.	CASSLTSAGGLADTQYF	TGTGCCAGCAGTTTAACCTCGGCAGGGGGGCTGGCAGATACGCAGTATTTT
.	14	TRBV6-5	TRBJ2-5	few	CASSPAGFGGTQYF	TGTGCCAGCAGCCCCGCGGGGTTTGGAGGGACCCAGTACTTC
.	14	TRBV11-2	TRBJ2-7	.	CASSPLGGGYEQYF	TGTGCCAGCAGCCCCTTGGGGGGAGGTTACGAGCAGTACTTC
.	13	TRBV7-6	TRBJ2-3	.	CASSPVGPDTQYF	TGTGCCAGCAGCCCGGTGGGCCCAGATACGCAGTATTTT